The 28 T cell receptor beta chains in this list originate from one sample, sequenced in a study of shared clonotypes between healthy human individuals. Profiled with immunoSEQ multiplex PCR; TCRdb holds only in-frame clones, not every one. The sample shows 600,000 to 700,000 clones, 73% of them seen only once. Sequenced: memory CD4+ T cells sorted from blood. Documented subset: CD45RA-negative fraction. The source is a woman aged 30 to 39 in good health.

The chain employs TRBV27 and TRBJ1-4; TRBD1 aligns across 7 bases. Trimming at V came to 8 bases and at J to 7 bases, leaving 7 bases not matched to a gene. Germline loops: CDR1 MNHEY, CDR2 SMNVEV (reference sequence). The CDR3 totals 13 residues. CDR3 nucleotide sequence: TGTGCCAGCCAAGGGACAGTATCTGAAAAACTGTTTTTT. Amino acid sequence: CASQGTVSEKLFF.

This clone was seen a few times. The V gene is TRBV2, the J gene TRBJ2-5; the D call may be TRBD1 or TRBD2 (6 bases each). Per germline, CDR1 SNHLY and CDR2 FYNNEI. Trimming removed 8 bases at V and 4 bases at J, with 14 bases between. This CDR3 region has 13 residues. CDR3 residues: CASYRRGVETQYF. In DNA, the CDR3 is TGTGCCAGCTATCGGAGGGGGGTAGAGACCCAGTACTTC.

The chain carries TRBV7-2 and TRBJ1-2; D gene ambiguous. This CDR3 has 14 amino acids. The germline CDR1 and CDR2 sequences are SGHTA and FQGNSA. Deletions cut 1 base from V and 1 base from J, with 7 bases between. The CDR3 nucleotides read TGTGCCAGCAGCTTAGACCGAAGTAACTATGGCTACACCTTC. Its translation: CASSLDRSNYGYTF. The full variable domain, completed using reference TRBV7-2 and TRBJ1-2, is GAGVSQSPSNKVTEKGKDVELRCDPISGHTALYWYRQSLGQGLEFLIYFQGNSAPDKSGLPSDRFSAERTGGSVSTLTIQRTQQEDSAVYLCASSLDRSNYGYTFGSGTRLTVV.

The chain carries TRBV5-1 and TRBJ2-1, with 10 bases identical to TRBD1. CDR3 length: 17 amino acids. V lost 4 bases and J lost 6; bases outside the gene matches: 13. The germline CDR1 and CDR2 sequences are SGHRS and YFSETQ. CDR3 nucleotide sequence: TGCGCCAGCAGCCCCGACCAGACAGGGGGCACCGGCAATGAGCAGTTCTTC. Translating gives CASSPDQTGGTGNEQFF.

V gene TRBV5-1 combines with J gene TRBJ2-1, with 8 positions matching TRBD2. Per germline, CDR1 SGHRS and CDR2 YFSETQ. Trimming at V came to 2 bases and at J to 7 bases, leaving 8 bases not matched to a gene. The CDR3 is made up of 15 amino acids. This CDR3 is CASSFSAGVPNEQFF. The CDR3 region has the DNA TGCGCCAGCAGCTTCTCAGCGGGAGTACCTAATGAGCAGTTCTTC.

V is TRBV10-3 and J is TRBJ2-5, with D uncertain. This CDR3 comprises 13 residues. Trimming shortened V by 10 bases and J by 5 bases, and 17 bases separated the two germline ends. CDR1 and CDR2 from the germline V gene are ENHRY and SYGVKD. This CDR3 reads CATRANEQETQYF. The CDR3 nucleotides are TGTGCCACCCGGGCCAACGAACAGGAGACCCAGTACTTC.

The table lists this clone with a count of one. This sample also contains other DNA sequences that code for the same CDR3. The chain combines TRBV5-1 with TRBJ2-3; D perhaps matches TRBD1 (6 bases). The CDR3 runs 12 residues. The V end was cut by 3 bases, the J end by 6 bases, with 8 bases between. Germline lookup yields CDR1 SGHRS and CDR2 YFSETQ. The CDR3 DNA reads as TGCGCCAGCAGCTCGAGGGGGGATACGCAGTATTTT. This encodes CASSSRGDTQYF.

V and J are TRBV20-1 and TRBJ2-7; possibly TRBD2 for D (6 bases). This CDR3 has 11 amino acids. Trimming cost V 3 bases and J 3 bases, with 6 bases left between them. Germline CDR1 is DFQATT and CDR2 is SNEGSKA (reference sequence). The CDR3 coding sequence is TGCAGTGCTAGGGGACTCTACGAGCAGTACTTC. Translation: CSARGLYEQYF.

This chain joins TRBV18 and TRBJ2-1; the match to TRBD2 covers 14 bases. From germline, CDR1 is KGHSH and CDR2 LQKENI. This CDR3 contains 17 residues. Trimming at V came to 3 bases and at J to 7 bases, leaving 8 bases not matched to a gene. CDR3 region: CASSPLGLAGVKNEQFF. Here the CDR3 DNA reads TGTGCCAGCTCACCTCTGGGACTAGCGGGAGTTAAAAATGAGCAGTTCTTC.

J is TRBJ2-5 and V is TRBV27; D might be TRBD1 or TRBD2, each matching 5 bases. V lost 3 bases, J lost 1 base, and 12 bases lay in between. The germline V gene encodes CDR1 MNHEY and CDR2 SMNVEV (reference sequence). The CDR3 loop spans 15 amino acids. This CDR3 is CASSLGTNLQETQYF. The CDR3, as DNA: TGTGCCAGCAGTTTGGGGACCAACCTCCAAGAGACCCAGTACTTC.

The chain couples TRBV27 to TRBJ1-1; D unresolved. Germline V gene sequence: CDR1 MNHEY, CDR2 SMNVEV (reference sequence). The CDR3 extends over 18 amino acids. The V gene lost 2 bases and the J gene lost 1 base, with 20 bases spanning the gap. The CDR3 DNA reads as TGTGCCAGCAGTTTAGATTCCCGGGTCGATATAGGGAACACTGAAGCTTTCTTT. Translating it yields CASSLDSRVDIGNTEAFF.

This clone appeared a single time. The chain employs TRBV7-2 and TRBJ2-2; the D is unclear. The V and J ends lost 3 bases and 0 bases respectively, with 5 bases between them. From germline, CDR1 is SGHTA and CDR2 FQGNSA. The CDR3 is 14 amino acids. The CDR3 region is CASSLGSNTGELFF. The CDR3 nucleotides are TGTGCCAGCAGCTTGGGATCGAACACCGGGGAGCTGTTTTTT.

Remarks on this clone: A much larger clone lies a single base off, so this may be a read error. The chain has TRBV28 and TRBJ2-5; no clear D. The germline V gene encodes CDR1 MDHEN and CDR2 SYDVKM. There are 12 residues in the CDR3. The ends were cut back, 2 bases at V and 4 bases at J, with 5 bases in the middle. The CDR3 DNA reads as TGTGCCAGCAGTTTAACGGGAGAGACCCAGTACTTC. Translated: CASSLTGETQYF.

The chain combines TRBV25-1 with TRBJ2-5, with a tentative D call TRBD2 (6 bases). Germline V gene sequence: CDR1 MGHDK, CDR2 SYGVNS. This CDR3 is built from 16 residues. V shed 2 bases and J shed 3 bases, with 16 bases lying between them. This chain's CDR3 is CASSEGRIAAKETQYF. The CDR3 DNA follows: TGTGCCAGCAGTGAAGGTAGGATAGCGGCTAAAGAGACCCAGTACTTC.

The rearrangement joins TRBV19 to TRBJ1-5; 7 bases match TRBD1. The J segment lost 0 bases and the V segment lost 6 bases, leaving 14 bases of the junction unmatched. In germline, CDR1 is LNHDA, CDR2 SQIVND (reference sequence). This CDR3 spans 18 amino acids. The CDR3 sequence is CASSSGTARSNSNQPQHF. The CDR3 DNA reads TGTGCCAGTAGCTCCGGGACAGCGAGATCCAATAGCAATCAGCCCCAGCATTTT.

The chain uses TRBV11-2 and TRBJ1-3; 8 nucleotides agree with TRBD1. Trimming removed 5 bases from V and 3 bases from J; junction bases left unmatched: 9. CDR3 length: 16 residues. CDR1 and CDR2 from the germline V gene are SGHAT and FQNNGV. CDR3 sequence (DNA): TGTGCCAGCAGCATTAGCCGGACAGGGATTGGAAACACCATATATTTT. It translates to CASSISRTGIGNTIYF.

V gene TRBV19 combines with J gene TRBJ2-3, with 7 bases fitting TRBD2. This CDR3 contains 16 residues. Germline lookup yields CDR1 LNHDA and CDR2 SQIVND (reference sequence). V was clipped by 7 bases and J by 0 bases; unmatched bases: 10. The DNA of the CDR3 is TGTGCCAGTACCTCCAGACTAGCATTAAGCACAGATACGCAGTATTTT. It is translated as CASTSRLALSTDTQYF.

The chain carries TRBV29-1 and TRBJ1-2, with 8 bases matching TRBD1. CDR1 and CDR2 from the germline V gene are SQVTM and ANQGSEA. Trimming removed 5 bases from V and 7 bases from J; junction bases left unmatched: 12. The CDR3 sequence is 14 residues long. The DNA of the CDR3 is TGCAGCGTTCCACTCGGACAGGGACCTCCTGGCTACACCTTC. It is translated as CSVPLGQGPPGYTF. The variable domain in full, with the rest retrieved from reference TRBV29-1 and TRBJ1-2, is SAVISQKPSRDICQRGTSLTIQCQVDSQVTMMFWYRQQPGQSLTLIATANQGSEATYESGFVIDKFPISRPNLTFSTLTVSNMSPEDSSIYLCSVPLGQGPPGYTFGSGTRLTVV.

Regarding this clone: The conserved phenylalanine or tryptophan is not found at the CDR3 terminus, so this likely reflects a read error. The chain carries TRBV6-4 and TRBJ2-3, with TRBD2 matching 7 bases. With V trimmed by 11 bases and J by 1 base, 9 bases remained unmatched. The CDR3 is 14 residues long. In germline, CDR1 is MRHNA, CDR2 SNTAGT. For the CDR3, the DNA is TGTGCCGGCGCAGCGGGATCCGGCACAGATACGCAGTATCTT. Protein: CAGAAGSGTDTQYL.

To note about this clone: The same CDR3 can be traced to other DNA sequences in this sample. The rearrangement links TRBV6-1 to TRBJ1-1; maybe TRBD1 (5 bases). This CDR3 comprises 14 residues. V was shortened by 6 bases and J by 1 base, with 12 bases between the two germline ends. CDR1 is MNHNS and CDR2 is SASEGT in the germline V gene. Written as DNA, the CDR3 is TGTGCCAGCAGCCCGAGGGGTGGGAACACTGAAGCTTTCTTT. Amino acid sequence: CASSPRGGNTEAFF.

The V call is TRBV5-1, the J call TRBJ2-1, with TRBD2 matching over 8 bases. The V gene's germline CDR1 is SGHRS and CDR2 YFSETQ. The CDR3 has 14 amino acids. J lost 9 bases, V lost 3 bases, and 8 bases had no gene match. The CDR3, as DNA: TGCGCCAGCAGCTCCGGGACTAGTATAGGTGAGCAGTTCTTC. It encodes CASSSGTSIGEQFF.

The CDR3 DNA sequence: TGTGCCAGCGGAGACCGGGGTTACACAGATACGCAGTATTTT. This sequence encodes CASGDRGYTDTQYF. The chain combines TRBV2 with TRBJ2-3; TRBD2 is a possible D gene (5 bases). V was shortened by 8 bases and J by 2 bases, with 14 bases between the two germline ends. The CDR3 is 14 residues long. CDR1 and CDR2 from the germline V gene are SNHLY and FYNNEI. The whole variable domain, remainder taken from reference TRBV2 and TRBJ2-3, is EPEVTQTPSHQVTQMGQEVILRCVPISNHLYFYWYRQILGQKVEFLVSFYNNEISEKSEIFDDQFSVERPDGSNFTLKIRSTKLEDSAMYFCASGDRGYTDTQYFGPGTRLTVL.

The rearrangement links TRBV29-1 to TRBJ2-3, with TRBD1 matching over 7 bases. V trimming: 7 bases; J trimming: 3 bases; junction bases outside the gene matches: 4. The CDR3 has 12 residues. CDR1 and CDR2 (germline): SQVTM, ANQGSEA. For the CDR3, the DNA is TGCAGCGCGGAGACAGGGACAGATACGCAGTATTTT. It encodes CSAETGTDTQYF.

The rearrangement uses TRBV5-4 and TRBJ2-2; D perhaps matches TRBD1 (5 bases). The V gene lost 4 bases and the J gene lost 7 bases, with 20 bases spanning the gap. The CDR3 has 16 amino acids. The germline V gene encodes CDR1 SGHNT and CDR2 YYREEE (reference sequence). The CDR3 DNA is TGTGCCAGCAGCCCAGGGCATCCGGCTGGGGTCGGGGAGCTGTTTTTT. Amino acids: CASSPGHPAGVGELFF.

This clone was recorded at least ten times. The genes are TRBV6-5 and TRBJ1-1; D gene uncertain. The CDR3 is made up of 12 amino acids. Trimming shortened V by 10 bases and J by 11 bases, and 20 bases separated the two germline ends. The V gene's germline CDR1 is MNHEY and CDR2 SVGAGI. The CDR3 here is CATTGVRDEAFF. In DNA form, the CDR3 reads TGTGCCACAACCGGGGTGCGCGATGAGGCTTTCTTT.

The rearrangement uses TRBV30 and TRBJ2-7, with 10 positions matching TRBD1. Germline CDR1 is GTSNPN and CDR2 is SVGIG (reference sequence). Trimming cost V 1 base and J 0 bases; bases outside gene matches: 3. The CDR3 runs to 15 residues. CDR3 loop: CAWSGRTGGSYEQYF. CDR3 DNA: TGTGCCTGGAGTGGCCGGACAGGGGGCTCCTACGAGCAGTACTTC.

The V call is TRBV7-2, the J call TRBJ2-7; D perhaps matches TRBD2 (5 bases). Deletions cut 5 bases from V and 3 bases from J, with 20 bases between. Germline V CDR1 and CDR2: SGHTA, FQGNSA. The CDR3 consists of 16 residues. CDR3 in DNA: TGTGCCAGCAGCCCGAGGGCCCGAGAGGCGTTCTACGAGCAGTACTTC. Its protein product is CASSPRAREAFYEQYF.

CDR3 coding DNA: TGCGCCAGCAGCCGTTCTAGCGGGGGCACAGATACGCAGTATTTT. Protein product: CASSRSSGGTDTQYF. The chain links TRBV4-1 to TRBJ2-3, with 9 nucleotides matching TRBD2. The V gene's germline CDR1 is MGHRA and CDR2 YSYEKL. The V and J ends lost 4 bases and 1 base, in that order; junction bases with no gene match: 3. This CDR3 region has 15 residues.